One sample yielded the 15 T cell receptor beta chains listed below, sequenced in a study of T cells in Graves' hyperthyroidism and ophthalmopathy. The CDR3 regions of TCR beta were amplified from RNA transcripts. Initially, a first-round RT-PCR of the TCR CDR3 employed the HTBI primer set. TCRdb recomputed calls from the multiplex PCR reads with MiXCR, one row per CDR3 protein. The top ten clones hold less than 55% of a sample with hundreds of thousands of distinct CDR3 sequences, just under 20% of them seen once. Sequenced sample: blood. All receptors come from a man aged 35 to 55 with Graves' ophthalmopathy.

The chain links TRBV29-1 to TRBJ2-3; D is tentatively TRBD1 or TRBD2 (5 bases each). The germline V gene encodes CDR1 SQVTM and CDR2 ANQGSEA. Trimming shortened V by 7 bases and J by 5 bases, and 13 bases separated the two germline ends. The CDR3 totals 12 residues. The CDR3 protein is CSALPGGDTQYF. In nucleotides, the CDR3 is TGCAGCGCCCTTCCTGGGGGAGATACGCAGTATTTT.

This chain uses TRBV12-3 or TRBV12-4 with TRBJ1-2; D call uncertain. Between the trimmed V and J ends, which lost 7 bases and 7 bases, there was a span of 13 bases. This CDR3 contains 12 residues. CDR3 in DNA: TGTGCCAGCACCCTAAACAAGGGTGGCTACACCTTC. Translation gives CASTLNKGGYTF.

This chain joins TRBV3-1 and TRBJ2-7; D may be TRBD1 (5 bases). CDR3 length: 13 residues. V dropped 1 base and J dropped 5 bases, with 9 bases sitting between them. Per the germline V gene, CDR1 is LGHDT and CDR2 is YNNKEL (reference sequence). CDR3 amino acids: CASSQGVDNEQYF. The CDR3 coding sequence is TGTGCCAGCAGCCAAGGGGTGGACAACGAGCAGTACTTC.

The chain couples TRBV20-1 to TRBJ2-3, with D possibly matching TRBD2 (5 bases). Trimming cost V 3 bases and J 5 bases, with 12 bases left between them. CDR3 length: 13 residues. CDR1 is DFQATT, CDR2 SNEGSKA, per germline (reference sequence). For the CDR3, the DNA is TGCAGTGCTAGTTGGCGCGGACTAGATACGCAGTATTTT. Amino acids: CSASWRGLDTQYF.

This chain connects TRBV24-1 to TRBJ2-2; D might be TRBD1 (6 bases). Trimming shortened V by 3 bases and J by 3 bases, and 13 bases separated the two germline ends. Germline V gene lookup returns CDR1 KGHDR and CDR2 SFDVKD. This CDR3 is built from 16 residues. Written as DNA, the CDR3 is TGTGCCACCAGTGATATCAGGGGCGCGGACACCGGGGAGCTGTTTTTT. It encodes CATSDIRGADTGELFF.

The table lists this clonotype with many counts. This rearrangement joins TRBV28 to TRBJ2-3; D may match TRBD1 or TRBD2 (6 bases each). Germline lookup yields CDR1 MDHEN and CDR2 SYDVKM. Trimming left V 8 bases short and J 5 bases short, with 14 bases between. The CDR3 runs to 13 residues. The CDR3 DNA follows: TGTGCCAGCCGGGGGCAAGTAGTAGATACGCAGTATTTT. As protein: CASRGQVVDTQYF.

Comments on this clonotype: It may be a read error: a sequence one base away is much more abundant. The chain links TRBV5-1 to TRBJ1-1; 9 nucleotides agree with TRBD1. Germline lookup yields CDR1 SGHRS and CDR2 YFSETQ. CDR3 length: 15 residues. The DNA of the CDR3 is TGCGCCAACAGCCCCCAAACAGGGGGCGGCACTGAAGCTTTCTTT. Protein sequence: CANSPQTGGGTEAFF.

This clonotype was seen more than once but under ten times. V is TRBV30 and J is TRBJ1-3; D may be TRBD1 (6 bases). Germline V lookup: CDR1 GTSNPN, CDR2 SVGIG (reference sequence). The V end lost 2 bases, the J end lost 5 bases, and 16 bases lay between the germline ends. The CDR3 has 15 amino acids. The CDR3 nucleotides are TGTGCCTGGAGTACGCTCCAGGGGTTGCGAAACACCATATATTTT. Its protein is CAWSTLQGLRNTIYF.

This clonotype came up a few times. The chain uses TRBV28 and TRBJ1-2, with D tentatively TRBD1 (5 bases). The V gene's germline CDR1 is MDHEN and CDR2 SYDVKM. The CDR3 runs 14 residues. Trimming pared 8 bases from V and 5 bases from J, leaving 18 bases between. The CDR3 spells CASYGGAGPYGYTF. CDR3 DNA: TGTGCCAGCTACGGTGGGGCAGGACCTTATGGCTACACCTTC.

This clonotype was picked up many times. The chain employs TRBV7-9 and TRBJ2-1, with 12 positions matching TRBD1. J was trimmed by 4 bases and V by 5 bases; bases with no gene match: 12. Germline CDR1 SEHNR, CDR2 FQNEAQ (reference sequence). The CDR3 has 18 residues. This chain's CDR3 is CASSPPDGGQGAYNEQFF. CDR3 DNA: TGTGCCAGCAGCCCCCCCGACGGGGGACAGGGGGCATACAATGAGCAGTTCTTC.

The J gene is TRBJ2-7, the V gene TRBV7-6; 8 nucleotides line up with TRBD2. V lost 2 bases, J lost 5 bases, and 14 bases stayed unmatched. The CDR3 extends over 17 amino acids. The germline V gene has CDR1 SGHVS and CDR2 FNYEAQ. The DNA for the CDR3 is TGTGCCAGCAGCTTACAGGGTCGAGCGGGAGATACCCACGAGCAGTACTTC. Amino acid sequence: CASSLQGRAGDTHEQYF.

This clonotype was observed a handful of times. The rearrangement links TRBV9 to TRBJ2-2, with a weak D call TRBD1 (6 bases). The CDR3 length is 15 residues. V was cut by 1 base and J by 5 bases, with 12 bases left in between. Germline V gives CDR1 SGDLS, CDR2 YYNGEE. The chain's CDR3 is CASSVSGVGTGELFF. For the CDR3, the DNA is TGTGCCAGCAGCGTATCAGGGGTCGGGACCGGGGAGCTGTTTTTT.

At least ten counts were recorded for this clonotype. CDR3 bases: TGTGCCAGCAGCGTCGGGACTAGTAAAGAGACCCAGTACTTC. As protein: CASSVGTSKETQYF. V usage is TRBV7-9 and J usage is TRBJ2-5; the match to TRBD2 covers 8 bases. Germline CDR1 and CDR2: SEHNR and FQNEAQ (reference sequence). CDR3 length equals 14 residues. Germline trimming cut 5 bases from V and 3 bases from J; bases unmatched to any gene: 5.

This clonotype was seen a handful of times. As DNA, the CDR3 is TGTGCCAGCGCTAGCGGGGGCCCACAAGAGACCCAGTACTTC. It encodes CASASGGPQETQYF. The rearrangement links TRBV18 to TRBJ2-5; 10 positions match TRBD2. Unmatched junction bases numbered 5, after V lost 8 bases and J lost 2 bases. This CDR3 spans 14 amino acids. Germline V gene lookup returns CDR1 KGHSH and CDR2 LQKENI. The full variable domain, rest sourced from reference TRBV18 and TRBJ2-5, is NAGVMQNPRHLVRRRGQEARLRCSPMKGHSHVYWYRQLPEEGLKFMVYLQKENIIDESGMPKERFSAEFPKEGPSILRIQQVVRGDSAAYFCASASGGPQETQYFGPGTRLLVL.

The J gene is TRBJ2-3, the V gene TRBV4-1, with 10 bases matching TRBD2. This CDR3 has 17 residues. CDR1 MGHRA and CDR2 YSYEKL come from the germline V gene. Trimming cost V 4 bases and J 3 bases; bases outside gene matches: 10. Here the CDR3 DNA reads TGCGCCAGCAGCCCCGGGGCTAGCGGGGGTTGGACAGATACGCAGTATTTT. Amino acids: CASSPGASGGWTDTQYF.